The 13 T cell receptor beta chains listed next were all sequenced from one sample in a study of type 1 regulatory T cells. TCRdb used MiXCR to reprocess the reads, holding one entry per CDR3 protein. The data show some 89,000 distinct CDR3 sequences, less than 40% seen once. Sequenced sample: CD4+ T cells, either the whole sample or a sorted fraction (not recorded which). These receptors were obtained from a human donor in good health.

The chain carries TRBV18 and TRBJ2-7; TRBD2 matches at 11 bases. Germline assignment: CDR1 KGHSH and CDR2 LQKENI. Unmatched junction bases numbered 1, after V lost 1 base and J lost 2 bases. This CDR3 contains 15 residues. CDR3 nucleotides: TGTGCCAGCTCACCACTAGCGGGGGGGACCTACGAGCAGTACTTC. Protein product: CASSPLAGGTYEQYF.

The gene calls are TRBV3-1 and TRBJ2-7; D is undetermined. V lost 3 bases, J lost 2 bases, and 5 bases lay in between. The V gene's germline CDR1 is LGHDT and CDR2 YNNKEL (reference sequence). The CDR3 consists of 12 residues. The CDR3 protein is CASSHYTYEQYF. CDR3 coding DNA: TGTGCCAGCAGCCATTACACCTACGAGCAGTACTTC.

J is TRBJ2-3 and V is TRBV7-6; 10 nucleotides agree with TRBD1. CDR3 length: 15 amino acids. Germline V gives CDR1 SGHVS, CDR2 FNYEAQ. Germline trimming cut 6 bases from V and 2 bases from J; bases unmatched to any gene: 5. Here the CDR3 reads CASRAGTGVTDTQYF. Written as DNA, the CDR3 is TGTGCCAGCAGAGCCGGGACAGGGGTCACAGATACGCAGTATTTT.

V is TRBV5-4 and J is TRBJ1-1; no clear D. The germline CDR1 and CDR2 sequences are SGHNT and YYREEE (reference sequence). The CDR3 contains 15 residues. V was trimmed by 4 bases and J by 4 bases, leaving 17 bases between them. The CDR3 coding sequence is TGTGCCAGCAGCCCGATCTTTGGGGTTCGCACTGAAGCTTTCTTT. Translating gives CASSPIFGVRTEAFF.

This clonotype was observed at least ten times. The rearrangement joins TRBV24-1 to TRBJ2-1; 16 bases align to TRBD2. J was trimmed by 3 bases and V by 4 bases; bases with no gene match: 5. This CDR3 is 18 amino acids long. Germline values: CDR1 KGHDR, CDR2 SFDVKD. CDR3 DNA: TGTGCCACCAGTGACCCGGGACTAGCGGGAGGGGGCTACAATGAGCAGTTCTTC. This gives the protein CATSDPGLAGGGYNEQFF.

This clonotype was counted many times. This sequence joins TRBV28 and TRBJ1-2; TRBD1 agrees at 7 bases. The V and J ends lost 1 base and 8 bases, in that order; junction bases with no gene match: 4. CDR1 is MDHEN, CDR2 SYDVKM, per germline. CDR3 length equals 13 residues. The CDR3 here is CASSLSQGYGYTF. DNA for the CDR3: TGTGCCAGCAGTTTATCACAGGGGTACGGCTACACCTTC.

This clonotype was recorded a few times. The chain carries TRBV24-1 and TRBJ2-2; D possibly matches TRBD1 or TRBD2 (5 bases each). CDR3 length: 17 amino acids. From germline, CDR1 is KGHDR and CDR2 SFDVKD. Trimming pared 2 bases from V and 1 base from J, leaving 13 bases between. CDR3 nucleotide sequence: TGTGCCACCAGTGATTATGCCGGGGCCCTGAACACCGGGGAGCTGTTTTTT. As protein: CATSDYAGALNTGELFF.

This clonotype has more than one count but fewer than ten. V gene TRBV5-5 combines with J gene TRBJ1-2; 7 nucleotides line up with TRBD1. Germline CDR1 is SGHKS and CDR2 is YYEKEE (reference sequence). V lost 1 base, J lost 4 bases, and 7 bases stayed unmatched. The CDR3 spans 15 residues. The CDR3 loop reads CASSLSGTEIYGYTF. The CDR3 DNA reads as TGTGCCAGCAGCTTGTCCGGGACAGAAATCTATGGCTACACCTTC.

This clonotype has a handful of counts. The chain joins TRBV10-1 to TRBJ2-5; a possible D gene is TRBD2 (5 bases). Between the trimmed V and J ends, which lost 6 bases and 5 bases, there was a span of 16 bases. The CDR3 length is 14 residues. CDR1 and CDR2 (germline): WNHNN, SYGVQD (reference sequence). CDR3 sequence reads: CASSPQAGRETQYF. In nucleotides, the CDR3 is TGCGCCAGCAGCCCCCAGGCGGGCCGGGAGACCCAGTACTTC.

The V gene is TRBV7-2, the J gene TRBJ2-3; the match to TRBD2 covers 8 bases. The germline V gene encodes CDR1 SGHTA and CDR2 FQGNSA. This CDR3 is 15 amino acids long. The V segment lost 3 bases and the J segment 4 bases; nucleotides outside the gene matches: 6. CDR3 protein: CASSLGLAGADTQYF. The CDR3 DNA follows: TGTGCCAGCAGCTTGGGCCTAGCGGGCGCAGATACGCAGTATTTT.

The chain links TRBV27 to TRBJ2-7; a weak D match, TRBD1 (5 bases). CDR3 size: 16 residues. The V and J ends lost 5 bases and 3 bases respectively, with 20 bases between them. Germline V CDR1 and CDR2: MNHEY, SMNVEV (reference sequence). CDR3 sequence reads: CASSPDLRGVNYEQYF. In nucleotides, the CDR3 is TGTGCCAGCAGTCCCGATTTAAGGGGCGTGAACTACGAGCAGTACTTC.

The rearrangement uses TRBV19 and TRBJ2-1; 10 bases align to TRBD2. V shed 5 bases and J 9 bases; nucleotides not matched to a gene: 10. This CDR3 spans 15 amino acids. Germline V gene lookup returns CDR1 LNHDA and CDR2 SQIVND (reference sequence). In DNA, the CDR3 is TGTGCCAGTAGTCTTCTAGCGGGAGTGGTTGGTGAGCAGTTCTTC. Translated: CASSLLAGVVGEQFF.

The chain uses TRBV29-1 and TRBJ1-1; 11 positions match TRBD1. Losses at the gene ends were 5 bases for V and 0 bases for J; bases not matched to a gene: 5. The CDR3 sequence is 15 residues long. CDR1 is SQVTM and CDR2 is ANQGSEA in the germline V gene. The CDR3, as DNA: TGCAGCGTTTCCGGGACAGGGGGACTGAACACTGAAGCTTTCTTT. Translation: CSVSGTGGLNTEAFF.